Following are 24 T cell receptor beta chains from one sample sequenced in a study of beta chain features in type 1 diabetes. TCRB transcripts that were expressed got sequenced, as all of the isolated RNA had been reverse transcribed. Assay used: immunoSEQ multiplex PCR; TCRdb lists only in-frame clones, some missing. The data contain hundreds of thousands of clones, around 9.7% of them singletons. Antigens of these TCRs are unknown. Notes on the study in general: Moderately but significantly shorter TCRB CDR3s were found in Type 1 diabetes patients in all four CD4+ subsets.

Sequenced sample: central memory CD4+ T cells from blood. These receptors were collected from a man aged 25-45 years with type 1 diabetes.

This clone appeared a few times. The genes are TRBV6-6 and TRBJ1-5; 9 bases are a match to TRBD1. The V segment lost 1 base and the J segment 3 bases; nucleotides outside the gene matches: 4. There are 16 residues in the CDR3. The germline V gene encodes CDR1 MNHNY and CDR2 SVGAGI (reference sequence). CDR3 region: CASSYWGQGTNQPQHF. CDR3 coding DNA: TGTGCCAGCAGTTACTGGGGACAGGGAACCAATCAGCCCCAGCATTTT.

V gene TRBV28 combines with J gene TRBJ1-1, with D possibly matching TRBD1 (5 bases). The CDR3 totals 14 residues. With 5 bases removed from V and 5 bases from J, the gap between germline ends came to 15 bases. CDR1 and CDR2 from the germline V gene are MDHEN and SYDVKM. CDR3 protein: CASSPRTAGTEAFF. The CDR3 DNA is TGTGCCAGCAGTCCCCGGACGGCAGGGACTGAAGCTTTCTTT.

This clone turned up a few times. The V gene is TRBV6-5, the J gene TRBJ1-6; D gene unclear. Deletions cut 5 bases from V and 0 bases from J, with 8 bases between. CDR3 size: 15 residues. The germline gives CDR1 MNHEY, CDR2 SVGAGI. CDR3 DNA sequence: TGTGCCAGCAGTGGCGGGATCTCCTATAATTCACCCCTCCACTTT. This encodes CASSGGISYNSPLHF.

The rearrangement uses TRBV27 and TRBJ1-5; D gene unclear. The CDR3 extends over 13 amino acids. V was shortened by 3 bases and J by 5 bases, with 8 bases between the two germline ends. Germline-derived CDR1 and CDR2 are MNHEY and SMNVEV (reference sequence). The DNA of the CDR3 is TGTGCCAGCAGTTTCCTCTCTGATCAGCCCCAGCATTTT. Its translation is CASSFLSDQPQHF.

This clone was seen a handful of times. The chain couples TRBV6-5 to TRBJ2-3; 8 nucleotides line up with TRBD1. Per germline, CDR1 MNHEY and CDR2 SVGAGI. V shed 8 bases, J shed 0 bases, and the junction held 7 bases outside the gene matches. The CDR3 consists of 15 residues. CDR3 bases: TGTGCCAGCTGCGTGACAGGGGATAGCACAGATACGCAGTATTTT. This translates into CASCVTGDSTDTQYF.

In its sample, this clone was seen many times. The gene calls are TRBV2 and TRBJ2-1; D is perhaps TRBD2 (6 bases). The CDR3 is 17 residues long. CDR1 and CDR2 (germline): SNHLY, FYNNEI. The ends were cut back, 3 bases at V and 3 bases at J, with 18 bases in the middle. CDR3 nucleotide sequence: TGTGCCAGCAGTGACGGGGCCCCGGGAGAAAACTACAATGAGCAGTTCTTC. This codes for CASSDGAPGENYNEQFF.

This clone occurred a few times. The rearrangement uses TRBV2 and TRBJ2-7; 9 bases fit TRBD1. Trimming cost V 8 bases and J 7 bases; bases outside gene matches: 6. The CDR3 is 12 amino acids. Germline V gene lookup returns CDR1 SNHLY and CDR2 FYNNEI. CDR3 protein: CASSRDRDEQYF. The CDR3 DNA follows: TGTGCCAGCTCAAGGGACAGGGATGAGCAGTACTTC.

The sample holds a few counts of this clone. The V call is TRBV4-3, the J call TRBJ1-2; D unresolved. The CDR3 is 13 amino acids. Germline V gene data show CDR1 as LGHNA and CDR2 as YSLEER. Trimming pared 0 bases from V and 4 bases from J, leaving 6 bases between. This chain's CDR3 is CASSQEGLYGYTF. In nucleotides, the CDR3 is TGCGCCAGCAGCCAAGAGGGCCTCTATGGCTACACCTTC.

The genes are TRBV11-2 and TRBJ2-7; D is possibly TRBD2 (7 bases). The ends were cut back, 4 bases at V and 2 bases at J, with 15 bases in the middle. Germline assignment: CDR1 SGHAT and CDR2 FQNNGV. The CDR3 totals 15 residues. CDR3 loop: CASSSPGGGTYEQYF. The CDR3 coding sequence is TGTGCCAGCAGCTCTCCAGGCGGGGGCACCTACGAGCAGTACTTC.

This clone has a handful of counts. In DNA form, the CDR3 reads TGTGCCAGCAAGGCCCCTACCGCGGGGGAGCTGTTTTTT. Translating it yields CASKAPTAGELFF. The chain combines TRBV28 with TRBJ2-2; D not certain. This CDR3 spans 13 amino acids. Trimming shortened V by 7 bases and J by 8 bases, and 14 bases separated the two germline ends. Germline CDR1 reads MDHEN; CDR2 reads SYDVKM.

This clone was picked up a small number of times. The chain couples TRBV7-2 to TRBJ2-7, with TRBD1 matching over 8 bases. Germline-derived CDR1 and CDR2 are SGHTA and FQGNSA. This CDR3 spans 15 amino acids. After removal of 3 bases from V and 4 bases from J, the junction contained 8 bases not matched to a gene. The CDR3 region is CASSFQYRGMYEQYF. The CDR3 DNA reads as TGTGCCAGCAGCTTTCAATACAGGGGGATGTACGAGCAGTACTTC.

This clone was seen repeatedly, ten times or more. V usage is TRBV6-6 and J usage is TRBJ2-3; TRBD2 aligns across 8 bases. Trimming cost V 9 bases and J 0 bases; bases outside gene matches: 8. Germline loops: CDR1 MNHNY, CDR2 SVGAGI (reference sequence). The CDR3 consists of 15 residues. CDR3 residues: CASTPAGDSTDTQYF. The DNA of the CDR3 is TGTGCCAGTACACCAGCGGGGGACAGCACAGATACGCAGTATTTT.

A single count supports this clone. The rearrangement joins TRBV9 to TRBJ2-2, with a weak D call TRBD2 (6 bases). V was shortened by 0 bases and J by 6 bases, with 15 bases between the two germline ends. The germline V gene has CDR1 SGDLS and CDR2 YYNGEE. CDR3 length equals 16 residues. The CDR3 bases are TGTGCCAGCAGCGTAGAACTAGCACTTGGGTCCGGGGAGCTGTTTTTT. Translating it yields CASSVELALGSGELFF.

The chain uses TRBV6-5 and TRBJ1-2; D call uncertain. Per germline, CDR1 MNHEY and CDR2 SVGAGI. The CDR3 is made up of 13 amino acids. Trimming stripped 4 bases from V and 1 base from J, with 7 bases between. CDR3 bases: TGTGCCAGCAGTTCGGGGTTTAACTATGGCTACACCTTC. It encodes CASSSGFNYGYTF.

CDR3 sequence: CASSHRTGFNEKLFF. The CDR3 DNA reads TGTGCCAGCAGCCACCGGACAGGGTTCAATGAAAAACTGTTTTTT. The gene calls are TRBV7-9 and TRBJ1-4; 8 nucleotides line up with TRBD1. Per the germline V gene, CDR1 is SEHNR and CDR2 is FQNEAQ (reference sequence). The CDR3 is made up of 15 amino acids. V lost 5 bases and J lost 5; bases outside the gene matches: 7.

The gene calls are TRBV7-2 and TRBJ2-7; no firm D call. With 5 bases removed from V and 3 bases from J, the gap between germline ends came to 5 bases. Germline V CDR1 and CDR2: SGHTA, FQGNSA. This CDR3 is built from 11 residues. The CDR3 loop reads CASSTYYEQYF. The CDR3 coding sequence is TGTGCCAGCAGCACATACTACGAGCAGTACTTC.

The V gene is TRBV30, the J gene TRBJ2-5; TRBD2 matches 9 bases. V lost 3 bases, J lost 5 bases, and 7 bases stayed unmatched. Germline V gene sequence: CDR1 GTSNPN, CDR2 SVGIG (reference sequence). This CDR3 has 14 amino acids. DNA for the CDR3: TGTGCCTGGAGCCCGGGACTAGCTGGGGAGACCCAGTACTTC. It translates to CAWSPGLAGETQYF.

The genes are TRBV28 and TRBJ2-1; TRBD1 agrees at 8 bases. This CDR3 has 15 residues. Trimming removed 11 bases from V and 3 bases from J; junction bases left unmatched: 12. Germline V CDR1 and CDR2: MDHEN, SYDVKM. CDR3 sequence: CAAPPRDRFYNEQFF. CDR3 bases: TGTGCCGCACCCCCGCGGGACAGGTTCTACAATGAGCAGTTCTTC.

The chain links TRBV11-2 to TRBJ2-7; perhaps TRBD1 as D (6 bases). The V end was cut by 0 bases, the J end by 6 bases, with 12 bases between. Germline-derived CDR1 and CDR2 are SGHAT and FQNNGV. CDR3 length equals 14 residues. The DNA of the CDR3 is TGTGCCAGCAGCTTAGATCATCAGGGGTCCGAGCAGTACTTC. Residues: CASSLDHQGSEQYF. Full variable domain (outside the CDR3, taken from reference TRBV11-2 and TRBJ2-7): EAGVAQSPRYKIIEKRQSVAFWCNPISGHATLYWYQQILGQGPKLLIQFQNNGVVDDSQLPKDRFSAERLKGVDSTLKIQPAKLEDSAVYLCASSLDHQGSEQYFGPGTRLTVT.

This chain links TRBV29-1 with TRBJ2-5; D gene uncertain. The CDR3 consists of 15 residues. Trimming left V 7 bases short and J 1 base short, with 19 bases between. Germline V gives CDR1 SQVTM, CDR2 ANQGSEA. The CDR3: CSASTQPSFQETQYF. As DNA, the CDR3 is TGCAGCGCCTCAACCCAACCCAGTTTCCAAGAGACCCAGTACTTC.

This chain uses TRBV28 with TRBJ1-1; weak D call: TRBD1 (5 bases). The CDR3 is 16 amino acids. Germline values: CDR1 MDHEN, CDR2 SYDVKM. Trimming removed 4 bases from V and 1 base from J, with 16 bases in between. The CDR3, as DNA: TGTGCCAGCAGTTCGCCTCGGGACCGACGGAACACTGAAGCTTTCTTT. Translated, it gives CASSSPRDRRNTEAFF.

The rearrangement joins TRBV9 to TRBJ2-5; no firm D call. The length of the CDR3 is 15 residues. V was clipped by 2 bases and J by 5 bases, with 16 bases between them. Per germline, CDR1 SGDLS and CDR2 YYNGEE. The CDR3 DNA reads TGTGCCAGCAGCGTGAGTTCCCCGTCCCAGGAGACCCAGTACTTC. It translates to CASSVSSPSQETQYF.

This rearrangement joins TRBV9 to TRBJ1-1, with D tentatively TRBD1 (5 bases). The germline V and J ends were trimmed by 0 bases and 7 bases, with 13 bases remaining between them. Germline V gene lookup returns CDR1 SGDLS and CDR2 YYNGEE. This CDR3 is built from 14 residues. The CDR3 spells CASSVEGQRSEAFF. In DNA, the CDR3 is TGTGCCAGCAGCGTAGAGGGGCAGAGGAGTGAAGCTTTCTTT.

This clone was picked up many times. The chain uses TRBV15 and TRBJ1-4; the match to TRBD1 covers 11 bases. Germline V gene data show CDR1 as LNHNV and CDR2 as YYDKDF (reference sequence). The CDR3 has 15 residues. V gave up 0 bases and J gave up 7 bases; unmatched junction bases: 1. CDR3 in amino acids: CATSRDGTGGEKLFF. CDR3 sequence (DNA): TGTGCCACCAGCAGAGATGGGACAGGGGGTGAAAAACTGTTTTTT.